These 7 T cell receptor beta chains were all obtained from the same sample, sequenced in a study of cytomegalovirus exposure and HLA in healthy donors. Use of 60 Vbeta and 13 Jbeta primers characterized the PCR. Sequencing was performed with immunoSEQ multiplex PCR; in TCRdb, only in-frame clones are kept and a portion is missing. The sample consists of about 180,000 clones, 65% to 80% of them appearing once. The sequenced sample was PBMCs. Receptors were obtained from a woman in her fifties or sixties in good health and CMV-seropositive.

This chain uses TRBV7-3 with TRBJ2-2, with 10 bases identical to TRBD1. Germline CDR1 is SGHTA and CDR2 is FQGTGA. V trimming: 6 bases; J trimming: 3 bases; junction bases outside the gene matches: 4. CDR3 length: 15 amino acids. The CDR3 sequence is CASSRDRGYTGELFF. CDR3 nucleotides: TGTGCCAGCAGTCGGGACAGGGGATACACCGGGGAGCTGTTTTTT.

This clone showed up just a few times. This chain uses TRBV5-6 with TRBJ1-2, with D unclear. Germline V gene data show CDR1 as SGHDT and CDR2 as YYEEEE. Between the trimmed V and J ends, which lost 4 bases and 2 bases, there was a span of 12 bases. The CDR3 has 14 residues. CDR3 residues: CASSPDMSNYGYTF. For the CDR3, the DNA is TGTGCCAGCAGCCCTGACATGTCCAACTATGGCTACACCTTC.

The V and J genes are TRBV9 and TRBJ2-3, with 12 bases fitting TRBD2. CDR1 and CDR2 from the germline V gene are SGDLS and YYNGEE. The ends lost 1 base at V and 2 bases at J; junction bases unmatched: 5. The length of the CDR3 is 17 residues. The chain's CDR3 is CASSVTGTSGFTDTQYF. CDR3 DNA: TGTGCCAGCAGCGTAACCGGGACTAGCGGGTTCACAGATACGCAGTATTTT.

This clone showed up just a few times. This sequence joins TRBV7-3 and TRBJ2-7, with 10 bases identical to TRBD1. Trimming cost V 0 bases and J 4 bases; bases outside gene matches: 21. This CDR3 region has 21 residues. Germline V gene lookup returns CDR1 SGHTA and CDR2 FQGTGA. CDR3 nucleotide sequence: TGTGCCAGCAGCTTAACATATGCGCGACAGGGGGCGCCGAGCGGGGCTTACGAGCAGTACTTC. Residues: CASSLTYARQGAPSGAYEQYF.

The chain has TRBV9 and TRBJ2-5; tentative D call: TRBD2 (6 bases). CDR3 length: 15 residues. V lost 0 bases, J lost 0 bases, and 9 bases lay in between. The germline V gene encodes CDR1 SGDLS and CDR2 YYNGEE. CDR3 in DNA: TGTGCCAGCAGCGTAGGACTAGGAAACCAAGAGACCCAGTACTTC. This translates into CASSVGLGNQETQYF.

The chain carries TRBV28 and TRBJ1-5; no clear D gene. Germline-derived CDR1 and CDR2 are MDHEN and SYDVKM. The CDR3 is 17 amino acids. Trimming stripped 2 bases from V and 0 bases from J, with 14 bases between. The CDR3: CASSLLLLSRSNQPQHF. The CDR3 coding sequence is TGTGCCAGCAGTTTACTCCTCCTCTCCCGTAGCAATCAGCCCCAGCATTTT.

The gene calls are TRBV9 and TRBJ2-7; the D gene is possibly TRBD2 (7 bases). CDR3 length: 17 residues. The germline V gene has CDR1 SGDLS and CDR2 YYNGEE. The V gene lost 0 bases and the J gene lost 2 bases, with 18 bases spanning the gap. The CDR3 protein is CASSVEEGGVGTYEQYF. DNA of the CDR3: TGTGCCAGCAGCGTAGAGGAAGGGGGGGTAGGGACCTACGAGCAGTACTTC.